This paragraph covers one T cell receptor beta chain sequence. This record comes from a study of blood T cell repertoires in COVID-19. Assay used: immunoSEQ multiplex PCR; TCRdb lists only in-frame clones, some missing. Here the sample spans about 440,000 clones, roughly 87% being singletons. Germline V gives CDR1 PRHDT, CDR2 FYEKMQ (reference sequence). J gave up 7 bases and V 3 bases, and 9 bases lay outside the gene matches. There are 14 residues in the CDR3. Each recovered donor of Cohort 3 presented with two negative PCRs, clearance, or symptom resolution. The sample taken for sequencing was PBMCs or T cells enriched from blood (not recorded which). The J gene is TRBJ2-7, the V gene TRBV13; TRBD2 aligns across 7 bases. This sequence originates from a man between 18 and 35 years old who had recovered from COVID-19. The CDR3 sequence: CASSFGGSRSEQYF. CDR3 bases: TGTGCCAGCAGCTTTGGCGGGAGCAGAAGTGAGCAGTACTTC.